One and the same sample provided the 14 T cell receptor beta chains below, sequenced in a study of blood T cells in healthy people across ages. Primed by a sample-barcoded 5' primer and a J-beta primer mix, a second PCR proceeded for roughly 6 to 12 cycles. TCRdb recomputed calls from the 5' RACE reads with MiXCR, one row per CDR3 protein. This table has fewer than 2 million distinct CDR3 sequences, about 39% appearing once. The sample comprised blood. The receptors originated from a human donor in good health.

A few counts support this clonotype. This chain joins TRBV10-3 and TRBJ1-5; unclear D gene. V shed 0 bases and J shed 5 bases, with 11 bases lying between them. This CDR3 contains 15 residues. The germline V gene has CDR1 ENHRY and CDR2 SYGVKD. The CDR3 coding sequence is TGTGCCATCAGTGAGTCGACGAGGGCCGATCAGCCCCAGCATTTT. Its protein is CAISESTRADQPQHF.

This chain links TRBV28 with TRBJ1-6; TRBD1 agrees at 8 bases. Germline V gene data show CDR1 as MDHEN and CDR2 as SYDVKM. CDR3 length equals 15 residues. The junction had 9 bases not matched to a gene; V was cut back by 6 bases and J by 8 bases. The CDR3 is CASRIGDRSHSPLHF. The CDR3 region has the DNA TGTGCCAGCAGGATTGGGGACAGGAGCCATTCACCCCTCCACTTT. Based on the CDR3 plus reference TRBV28 and TRBJ1-6, the full variable domain is DVKVTQSSRYLVKRTGEKVFLECVQDMDHENMFWYRQDPGLGLRLIYFSYDVKMKEKGDIPEGYSVSREKKERFSLILESASTNQTSMYLCASRIGDRSHSPLHFGNGTRLTVT.

In its sample, this clonotype was seen a few times. V gene TRBV7-6 combines with J gene TRBJ2-5; TRBD2 might be the D (7 bases). Germline V lookup: CDR1 SGHVS, CDR2 FNYEAQ. Trimming pared 4 bases from V and 4 bases from J, leaving 19 bases between. The CDR3 totals 16 residues. The chain's CDR3 is CASSSYTGGGGETQYF. The CDR3 nucleotides read TGTGCCAGCAGCTCGTACACGGGGGGCGGCGGAGAGACCCAGTACTTC. Supplemented by reference TRBV7-6 and TRBJ2-5, the full variable domain reads GAGVSQSPRYKVTKRGQDVALRCDPISGHVSLYWYRQALGQGPEFLTYFNYEAQQDKSGLPNDRFSAERPEGSISTLTIQRTEQRDSAMYRCASSSYTGGGGETQYFGPGTRLLVL.

The chain joins TRBV6-5 to TRBJ2-7, with TRBD2 as a possible D gene (6 bases). V lost 3 bases, J lost 2 bases, and 17 bases lay in between. The CDR3 runs 16 residues. CDR1 is MNHEY, CDR2 SVGAGI, per germline. In nucleotides, the CDR3 is TGTGCCAGCAGTTATTCCCTACCCGGGGGACCCTACGAGCAGTACTTC. This sequence encodes CASSYSLPGGPYEQYF.

This rearrangement joins TRBV9 to TRBJ1-4; possibly TRBD1 for D (5 bases). This CDR3 is 13 amino acids long. Germline loops: CDR1 SGDLS, CDR2 YYNGEE. Between the trimmed V and J ends, which lost 3 bases and 5 bases, there was a span of 8 bases. This CDR3 is CASSGAGNEKLFF. CDR3 nucleotide sequence: TGTGCCAGCAGCGGGGCAGGGAATGAAAAACTGTTTTTT.

The chain recombines TRBV20-1 with TRBJ1-2; D remains ambiguous. The CDR3 is 13 residues long. Germline V gene data show CDR1 as DFQATT and CDR2 as SNEGSKA (reference sequence). The germline V and J ends were trimmed by 2 bases and 8 bases, with 15 bases remaining between them. The CDR3 loop reads CSARPPGRGGYTF. The CDR3 nucleotides read TGCAGTGCTAGACCCCCGGGCAGAGGGGGCTACACCTTC.

The table lists this clonotype with a few counts. This chain connects TRBV9 to TRBJ1-5; D uncertain. Trimming pared 3 bases from V and 7 bases from J, leaving 14 bases between. Germline V gene sequence: CDR1 SGDLS, CDR2 YYNGEE. The CDR3 is 14 residues long. In DNA, the CDR3 is TGTGCCAGCAGCGCTCGCGTTACGGGACAGCCCCAGCATTTT. It specifies CASSARVTGQPQHF. Together with reference TRBV9 and TRBJ1-5, the CDR3 gives the full variable domain: DSGVTQTPKHLITATGQRVTLRCSPRSGDLSVYWYQQSLDQGLQFLIQYYNGEERAKGNILERFSAQQFPDLHSELNLSSLELGDSALYFCASSARVTGQPQHFGDGTRLSIL.

The chain carries TRBV27 and TRBJ2-4; TRBD1 aligns across 8 bases. TRBJ2-7 matches the DNA end more closely, so the J call is doubtful. The CDR3 is made up of 16 amino acids. Looked up from germline, CDR1 is MNHEY and CDR2 is SMNVEV (reference sequence). The CDR3: CASSPSQGVRTYEQYF. The DNA of the CDR3 is TGTGCCAGCAGTCCCTCACAGGGGGTCCGTACCTACGAGCAGTACTTC.

The gene calls are TRBV12-3 or TRBV12-4 and TRBJ1-2; 10 nucleotides line up with TRBD1. CDR3 length: 16 amino acids. With V trimmed by 3 bases and J by 8 bases, 12 bases remained unmatched. DNA of the CDR3: TGTGCCAGCAGTTTCGACAGGGGGCCACCCCATAGCGGCTACACCTTC. It translates to CASSFDRGPPHSGYTF.

The rearrangement joins TRBV29-1 to TRBJ1-4; 9 bases match TRBD1. CDR1 is SQVTM, CDR2 ANQGSEA, per germline. This CDR3 is 18 amino acids long. Trimming cost V 8 bases and J 5 bases; bases outside gene matches: 21. The CDR3 bases are TGCAGCCTGAAGAGGGGACAGGGATATAATGATCCCAATGAAAAACTGTTTTTT. Translating it yields CSLKRGQGYNDPNEKLFF.

There are a few counts of this clonotype. The chain carries TRBV5-1 and TRBJ2-7, with no clear D. Deletions cut 4 bases from V and 2 bases from J, with 16 bases between. The germline V gene encodes CDR1 SGHRS and CDR2 YFSETQ. The CDR3 runs to 15 residues. The CDR3 loop reads CASSPEGPTPYEQYF. The CDR3 DNA reads as TGCGCCAGCAGCCCCGAAGGTCCGACCCCCTACGAGCAGTACTTC.

Concerning this clonotype: One end of the junction is discordant with germline, which a read error may explain. V and J are TRBV9 and TRBJ2-1; perhaps TRBD1 as D (5 bases). Germline values: CDR1 SGDLS, CDR2 YYNGEE. The CDR3 totals 13 residues. In DNA, the CDR3 is TGTGTCAGCAGCACAGGTCTTAACAATGAGCAGTTCTTC. Protein product: CVSSTGLNNEQFF.

This clonotype appeared a single time. Here the CDR3 DNA reads TGCGCCAGCAGCCAAGAGCAGGGGACTTTCTACGAGCAGTACTTC. Translation gives CASSQEQGTFYEQYF. The V and J genes are TRBV4-3 and TRBJ2-7, with D possibly called TRBD1 or TRBD2 (6 bases each). Looked up from germline, CDR1 is LGHNA and CDR2 is YSLEER. Trimming took off 0 bases at V and 3 bases at J, with 12 bases between the two ends. There are 15 residues in the CDR3.

This clonotype has more than one count but fewer than ten. The V gene is TRBV12-3 or TRBV12-4, the J gene TRBJ2-7; a possible D gene is TRBD2 (6 bases). This CDR3 has 11 amino acids. V was cut by 6 bases and J by 7 bases, with 10 bases left in between. DNA of the CDR3: TGTGCCAGCAGGCAGGCGGGAGAGCAGTACTTC. Amino acid sequence: CASRQAGEQYF.